The 25 T cell receptor beta chains reported below all come from one sample, sequenced in a study of Ad26.COV2.S vaccination and SARS-CoV-2 variants. Profiled with immunoSEQ multiplex PCR; TCRdb holds only in-frame clones, not every one. The profile shows hundreds of thousands of clones, roughly 84% of them singletons. Described treatment: 15 to 20 received Ad26.COV2.S at low or high dose, single or two shots; about 5 received placebo; per-sample allocation not given. Collection of samples fell on day 63 after the first vaccine or placebo injection. This specimen consisted of peripheral blood, obtained in a trial of Ad26.COV2.S vaccine versus placebo. Receptors originate from a person aged 18-65 years who received the Ad26.COV2.S COVID-19 vaccine or a placebo.

This clone was seen a single time. The chain uses TRBV13 and TRBJ1-6, with D hard to call. The CDR3 contains 15 residues. In germline, CDR1 is PRHDT, CDR2 FYEKMQ (reference sequence). The V end was cut by 11 bases, the J end by 2 bases, with 16 bases between. The CDR3 protein is CAASLYRPYNSPLHF. CDR3 bases: TGTGCCGCCTCCCTATATAGGCCCTATAATTCACCCCTCCACTTT.

This rearrangement joins TRBV15 to TRBJ2-3, with D hard to call. Germline lookup yields CDR1 LNHNV and CDR2 YYDKDF (reference sequence). The CDR3 has 17 amino acids. The V gene lost 1 base and the J gene lost 0 bases, with 14 bases spanning the gap. CDR3 DNA: TGTGCCACCAGCAGAGTCTCAGCGACCTATAGCACAGATACGCAGTATTTT. This gives the protein CATSRVSATYSTDTQYF.

This clone has only one observation. The chain links TRBV27 to TRBJ2-1, with 8 bases lining up with TRBD2. In germline, CDR1 is MNHEY, CDR2 SMNVEV (reference sequence). This CDR3 region has 16 residues. V was clipped by 10 bases and J by 0 bases; unmatched bases: 11. DNA for the CDR3: TGTGCCACCTATTCCCGAGCGGGGGCCTCCTACAATGAGCAGTTCTTC. It translates to CATYSRAGASYNEQFF.

The chain links TRBV7-3 to TRBJ2-2, with unresolved D. Germline loops: CDR1 SGHTA, CDR2 FQGTGA. Trimming left V 1 base short and J 4 bases short, with 7 bases between. This CDR3 region has 14 residues. In nucleotides, the CDR3 is TGTGCCAGCAGCTTAATGCTCGGCACCGGGGAGCTGTTTTTT. Amino acids: CASSLMLGTGELFF.

The rearrangement joins TRBV5-1 to TRBJ2-1; D is ambiguous. Trimming took off 3 bases at V and 4 bases at J, with 11 bases between the two ends. The length of the CDR3 is 14 residues. Germline V CDR1 and CDR2: SGHRS, YFSETQ. The CDR3 bases are TGCGCCAGCAGCTCCGACTCAAGTTACAATGAGCAGTTCTTC. This gives the protein CASSSDSSYNEQFF.

As concerns this clone: Germline is not matched at one junction end, which may reflect a read error. This chain joins TRBV7-2 and TRBJ1-2, with D possibly matching TRBD1 (5 bases). This CDR3 has 14 amino acids. Per germline, CDR1 SGHTA and CDR2 FQGNSA. CDR3 sequence reads: CASSLAFSPGTTDF. DNA for the CDR3: TGTGCCAGCAGCTTAGCCTTTTCGCCCGGGACCACAGACTTC.

The DNA of the CDR3 is TGTGCCAGTAGTTTCGGTTACACCATATATTTT. Translation gives CASSFGYTIYF. The chain recombines TRBV19 with TRBJ1-3; no definite D call. Germline V CDR1 and CDR2: LNHDA, SQIVND (reference sequence). V was clipped by 5 bases and J by 8 bases, with 7 bases between them. This CDR3 comprises 11 residues.

J is TRBJ1-2 and V is TRBV2, with a weak D call TRBD1 (6 bases). The CDR3 runs to 14 residues. V gave up 1 base and J gave up 4 bases, with 10 bases separating them. CDR1 is SNHLY and CDR2 is FYNNEI in the germline V gene. The DNA of the CDR3 is TGTGCCAGCAGTGAAGACAGGGAACTCTATGGCTACACCTTC. It yields the protein CASSEDRELYGYTF. The full variable domain, with the rest looked up from reference TRBV2 and TRBJ1-2, is EPEVTQTPSHQVTQMGQEVILRCVPISNHLYFYWYRQILGQKVEFLVSFYNNEISEKSEIFDDQFSVERPDGSNFTLKIRSTKLEDSAMYFCASSEDRELYGYTFGSGTRLTVV.

This chain joins TRBV5-6 and TRBJ2-7; no clear D. The germline gives CDR1 SGHDT, CDR2 YYEEEE. The CDR3 covers 13 residues. Trimming took 4 bases from V and 2 from J, leaving 10 bases between them. The CDR3 coding sequence is TGTGCCAGCAGCGTGACCGGTACCTACGAGCAGTACTTC. Translated, it gives CASSVTGTYEQYF.

This sequence joins TRBV5-3 and TRBJ1-5; D may be TRBD1 (6 bases). TRBV5-3 has ORF status, its function being uncertain. The CDR3 is 15 amino acids. V was cut by 2 bases and J by 2 bases, with 11 bases left in between. The CDR3 DNA reads TGTGCCAGAAGCTTTATAAAGGGGGGCAATCAGCCCCAGCATTTT. As protein: CARSFIKGGNQPQHF.

The CDR3 is CASSTGLEQFF. The CDR3 nucleotides read TGTGCCAGCAGCACGGGACTCGAGCAGTTCTTC. The chain carries TRBV7-8 and TRBJ2-1, with a possible D match to TRBD2 (6 bases). Germline CDR1 reads SGHVS; CDR2 reads FQNEAQ. CDR3 length: 11 residues. The ends were cut back, 5 bases at V and 10 bases at J, with 9 bases in the middle.

CDR3 loop: CASSLGQGGRETQYF. The CDR3, as DNA: TGTGCCAGCAGCTTAGGCCAAGGGGGCAGGGAGACCCAGTACTTC. The gene calls are TRBV7-6 and TRBJ2-5; TRBD1 aligns across 7 bases. This CDR3 has 15 residues. The V gene end was trimmed by 1 base and the J gene end by 5 bases; junction bases not matched to a gene: 7. Germline CDR1 and CDR2: SGHVS and FNYEAQ.

As for this clone: Other DNA sequences in the same sample also yield this CDR3. This chain uses TRBV14 with TRBJ1-3; D gene uncertain. This CDR3 is 14 amino acids long. Germline values: CDR1 SGHDN, CDR2 FVKESK. V gave up 0 bases and J gave up 6 bases, with 9 bases separating them. The CDR3 DNA reads as TGTGCCAGCAGCCAAGAATGGCCCTTAAACACCATATATTTT. Translating gives CASSQEWPLNTIYF.

The rearrangement links TRBV9 to TRBJ1-6; D unclear. V was cut by 4 bases and J by 2 bases, with 1 base left in between. The CDR3 is 12 amino acids. Per germline, CDR1 SGDLS and CDR2 YYNGEE. CDR3: CASSPYNSPLHF. CDR3 in DNA: TGTGCCAGCAGCCCCTATAATTCACCCCTCCACTTT.

A single count supports this clone. This rearrangement joins TRBV10-3 to TRBJ2-2, with 9 bases fitting TRBD1. This CDR3 has 15 amino acids. V shed 0 bases, J shed 5 bases, and the junction held 1 base outside the gene matches. The germline V gene has CDR1 ENHRY and CDR2 SYGVKD. The CDR3 reads CAISESTGGTGELFF. The CDR3 bases are TGTGCCATCAGTGAGTCGACAGGGGGTACCGGGGAGCTGTTTTTT.

The chain combines TRBV5-4 with TRBJ2-7; no firm D call. Germline V gene lookup returns CDR1 SGHNT and CDR2 YYREEE (reference sequence). The CDR3 contains 13 residues. Between the trimmed V and J ends, which lost 4 bases and 3 bases, there was a span of 11 bases. The CDR3 nucleotides are TGTGCCAGCAGCCGGACGGATGTCTACGAGCAGTACTTC. Protein sequence: CASSRTDVYEQYF. Together with reference TRBV5-4 and TRBJ2-7, the CDR3 gives the full variable domain: ETGVTQSPTHLIKTRGQQVTLRCSSQSGHNTVSWYQQALGQGPQFIFQYYREEENGRGNFPPRFSGLQFPNYSSELNVNALELDDSALYLCASSRTDVYEQYFGPGTRLTVT.

The gene calls are TRBV21-1 and TRBJ2-7; TRBD2, the table's D call, was not compared with the DNA. TRBV21-1 counts as a pseudogene. The CDR3 length is 16 residues. The CDR3 here is CASRPPGGRGLYEQYF. Here the CDR3 DNA reads TGTGCCAGCAGGCCCCCGGGAGGGCGGGGCCTCTACGAGCAGTACTTC.

The J gene is TRBJ1-1, the V gene TRBV28; 10 nucleotides align to TRBD1. The germline V gene has CDR1 MDHEN and CDR2 SYDVKM. The V segment lost 10 bases and the J segment 0 bases; nucleotides outside the gene matches: 14. The CDR3 extends over 17 amino acids. The CDR3, as DNA: TGTGCCACCGAACTTTTCCGGGACAGGGGTCTGAACACTGAAGCTTTCTTT. Amino acids: CATELFRDRGLNTEAFF.

The chain recombines TRBV7-3 with TRBJ1-2, with D unclear. Germline V gene data show CDR1 as SGHTA and CDR2 as FQGTGA. There are 13 residues in the CDR3. Trimming stripped 2 bases from V and 5 bases from J, with 9 bases between. CDR3 loop: CASSLEGTYGYTF. The CDR3 bases are TGTGCCAGCAGCTTAGAGGGTACTTATGGCTACACCTTC.

As for this clone: The sample contains more than one DNA sequence encoding this CDR3. The V gene is TRBV19, the J gene TRBJ2-7; D gene ambiguous. Germline loops: CDR1 LNHDA, CDR2 SQIVND (reference sequence). With 9 bases removed from V and 0 bases from J, the gap between germline ends came to 9 bases. The CDR3 totals 12 residues. The chain's CDR3 is CASSQSSYEQYF. In nucleotides, the CDR3 is TGTGCCAGCTCTCAGAGCTCCTACGAGCAGTACTTC.

The chain links TRBV30 to TRBJ2-7; possible D gene TRBD2, 5 bases. CDR1 and CDR2 from the germline V gene are GTSNPN and SVGIG (reference sequence). The ends were cut back, 1 base at V and 3 bases at J, with 7 bases in the middle. The CDR3 is made up of 12 amino acids. The CDR3 is CAWSAGNYEQYF. CDR3 in DNA: TGTGCCTGGAGTGCGGGAAACTACGAGCAGTACTTC.

The chain recombines TRBV6-5 with TRBJ2-5, with D uncertain. Germline CDR1 reads MNHEY; CDR2 reads SVGAGI. The CDR3 covers 11 residues. V dropped 0 bases and J dropped 10 bases, with 6 bases sitting between them. Here the CDR3 reads CASSYSSNQYF. Here the CDR3 DNA reads TGTGCCAGCAGTTACTCCTCGAACCAGTACTTC.

This chain joins TRBV29-1 and TRBJ1-1; D uncertain. CDR1 and CDR2 (germline): SQVTM, ANQGSEA. Trimming removed 6 bases from V and 0 bases from J, with 2 bases in between. This CDR3 has 10 amino acids. CDR3 nucleotides: TGCAGCGTCCTGAACACTGAAGCTTTCTTT. This gives the protein CSVLNTEAFF. The whole variable domain, remainder taken from reference TRBV29-1 and TRBJ1-1, is SAVISQKPSRDICQRGTSLTIQCQVDSQVTMMFWYRQQPGQSLTLIATANQGSEATYESGFVIDKFPISRPNLTFSTLTVSNMSPEDSSIYLCSVLNTEAFFGQGTRLTVV.

The chain joins TRBV25-1 to TRBJ1-2, with D tentatively TRBD1 (5 bases). Looked up from germline, CDR1 is MGHDK and CDR2 is SYGVNS. The CDR3 spans 11 residues. V was pared by 11 bases and J by 2 bases, with 9 bases between. The CDR3 loop is CAAGGNYGYTF. The CDR3 DNA follows: TGTGCCGCCGGGGGGAACTATGGCTACACCTTC.

V is TRBV7-8 and J is TRBJ2-1; D not certain. With 0 bases removed from V and 3 bases from J, the gap between germline ends came to 6 bases. CDR1 is SGHVS and CDR2 is FQNEAQ in the germline V gene. CDR3 size: 14 residues. CDR3 DNA sequence: TGTGCCAGCAGCTTAGCTAGGGTCTACAATGAGCAGTTCTTC. Amino acid sequence: CASSLARVYNEQFF. Combining the CDR3 with reference TRBV7-8 and TRBJ2-1 gives the whole variable domain GAGVSQSPRYKVAKRGQDVALRCDPISGHVSLFWYQQALGQGPEFLTYFQNEAQLDKSGLPSDRFFAERPEGSVSTLKIQRTQQEDSAVYLCASSLARVYNEQFFGPGTRLTVL.